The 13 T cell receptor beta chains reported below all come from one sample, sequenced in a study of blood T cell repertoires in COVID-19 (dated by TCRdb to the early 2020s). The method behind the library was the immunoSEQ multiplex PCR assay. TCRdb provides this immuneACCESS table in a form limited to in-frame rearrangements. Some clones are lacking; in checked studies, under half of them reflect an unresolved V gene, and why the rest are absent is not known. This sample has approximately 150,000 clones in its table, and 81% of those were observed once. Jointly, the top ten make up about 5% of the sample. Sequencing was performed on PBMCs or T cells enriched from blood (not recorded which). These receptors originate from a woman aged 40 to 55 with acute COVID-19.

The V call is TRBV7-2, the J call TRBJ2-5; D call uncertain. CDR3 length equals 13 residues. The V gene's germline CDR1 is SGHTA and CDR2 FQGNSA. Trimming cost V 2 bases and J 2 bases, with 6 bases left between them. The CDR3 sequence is CASSLLPQETQYF. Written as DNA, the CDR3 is TGTGCCAGCAGCTTACTACCGCAAGAGACCCAGTACTTC.

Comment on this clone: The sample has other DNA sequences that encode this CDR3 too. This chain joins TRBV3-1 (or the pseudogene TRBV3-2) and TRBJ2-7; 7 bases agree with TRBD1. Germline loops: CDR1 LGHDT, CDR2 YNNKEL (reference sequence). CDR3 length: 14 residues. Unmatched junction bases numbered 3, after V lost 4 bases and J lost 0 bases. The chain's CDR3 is CASSRQGPSYEQYF. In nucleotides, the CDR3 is TGTGCCAGCAGCCGACAGGGCCCCTCCTACGAGCAGTACTTC.

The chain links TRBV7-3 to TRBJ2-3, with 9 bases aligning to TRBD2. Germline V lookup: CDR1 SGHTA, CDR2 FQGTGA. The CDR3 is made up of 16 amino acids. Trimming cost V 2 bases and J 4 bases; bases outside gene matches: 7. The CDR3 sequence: CASSLAGGLIADTQYF. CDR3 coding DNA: TGTGCCAGCAGCTTAGCGGGAGGGCTCATAGCAGATACGCAGTATTTT.

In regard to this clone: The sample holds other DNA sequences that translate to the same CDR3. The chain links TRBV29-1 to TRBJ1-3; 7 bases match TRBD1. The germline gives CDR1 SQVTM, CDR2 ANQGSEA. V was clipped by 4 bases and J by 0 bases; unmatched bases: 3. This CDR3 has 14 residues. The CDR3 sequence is CSVGQGGSGNTIYF. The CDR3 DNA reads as TGCAGCGTTGGACAGGGAGGCTCTGGAAACACCATATATTTT.

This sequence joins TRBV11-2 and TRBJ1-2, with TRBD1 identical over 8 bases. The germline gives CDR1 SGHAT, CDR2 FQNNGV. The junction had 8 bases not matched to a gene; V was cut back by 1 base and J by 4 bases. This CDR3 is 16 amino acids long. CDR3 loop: CASSLVPGGEGYGYTF. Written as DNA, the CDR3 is TGTGCCAGCAGCTTAGTACCAGGGGGCGAGGGCTATGGCTACACCTTC.

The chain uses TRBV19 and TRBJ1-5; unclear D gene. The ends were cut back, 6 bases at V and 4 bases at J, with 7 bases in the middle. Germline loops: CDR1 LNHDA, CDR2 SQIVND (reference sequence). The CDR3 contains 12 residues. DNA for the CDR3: TGTGCCAGTAGGTGGAGTAATCAGCCCCAGCATTTT. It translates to CASRWSNQPQHF.

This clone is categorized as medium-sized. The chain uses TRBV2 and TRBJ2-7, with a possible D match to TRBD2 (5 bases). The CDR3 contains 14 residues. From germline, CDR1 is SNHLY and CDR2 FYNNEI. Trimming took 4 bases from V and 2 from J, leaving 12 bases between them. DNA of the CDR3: TGTGCCAGCAGTGCGGTGGCGGGCCCCTACGAGCAGTACTTC. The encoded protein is CASSAVAGPYEQYF.

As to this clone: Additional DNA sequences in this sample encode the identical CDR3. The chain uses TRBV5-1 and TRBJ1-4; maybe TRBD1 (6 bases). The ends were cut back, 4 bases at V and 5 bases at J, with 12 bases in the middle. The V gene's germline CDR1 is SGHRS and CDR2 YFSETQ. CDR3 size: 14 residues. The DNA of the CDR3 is TGCGCCAGCAGCCGTACAGGGACCAATGAAAAACTGTTTTTT. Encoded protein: CASSRTGTNEKLFF.

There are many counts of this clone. The CDR3 reads CASSRESPDTQYF. In DNA, the CDR3 is TGTGCCAGCAGTAGGGAGTCCCCAGATACGCAGTATTTT. V gene TRBV2 combines with J gene TRBJ2-3, with a tentative D call TRBD2 (5 bases). The CDR3 runs to 13 residues. The V and J ends lost 5 bases and 4 bases respectively, with 10 bases between them. Germline lookup yields CDR1 SNHLY and CDR2 FYNNEI.

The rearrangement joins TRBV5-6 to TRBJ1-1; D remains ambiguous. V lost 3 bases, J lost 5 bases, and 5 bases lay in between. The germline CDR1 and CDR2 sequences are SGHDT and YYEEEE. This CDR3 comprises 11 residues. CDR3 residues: CASSSETEAFF. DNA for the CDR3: TGTGCCAGCAGCTCTGAGACTGAAGCTTTCTTT.

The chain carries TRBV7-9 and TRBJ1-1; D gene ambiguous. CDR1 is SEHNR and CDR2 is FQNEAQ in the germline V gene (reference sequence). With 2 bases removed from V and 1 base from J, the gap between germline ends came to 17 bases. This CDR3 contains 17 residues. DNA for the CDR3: TGTGCCAGCAGCTTACGGCGGTCTGCAGACCAGAACACTGAAGCTTTCTTT. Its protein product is CASSLRRSADQNTEAFF.

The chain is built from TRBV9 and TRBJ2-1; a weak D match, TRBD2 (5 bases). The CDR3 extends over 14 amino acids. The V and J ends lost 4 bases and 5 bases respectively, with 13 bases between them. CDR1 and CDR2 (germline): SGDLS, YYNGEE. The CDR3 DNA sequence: TGTGCCAGCAGCATTCGAGGGCCGGACAATGAGCAGTTCTTC. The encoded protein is CASSIRGPDNEQFF.

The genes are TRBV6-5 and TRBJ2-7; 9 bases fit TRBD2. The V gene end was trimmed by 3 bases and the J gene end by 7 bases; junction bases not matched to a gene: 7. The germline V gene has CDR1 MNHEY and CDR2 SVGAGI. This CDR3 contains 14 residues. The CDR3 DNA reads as TGTGCCAGCAGTTATAGCGGGAGAGTTGGGGAGCAGTACTTC. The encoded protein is CASSYSGRVGEQYF.